Sequencing of this TCR beta chain was carried out in a study of T cells in Graves' hyperthyroidism and ophthalmopathy. This clonotype has a count of ten or more. Amplification targeted TCR beta CDR3 regions from RNA transcripts. A set of HTBI primers served as the primers for a first-round RT-PCR of the TCR CDR3. TCRdb re-called the multiplex PCR reads through MiXCR, storing one row per CDR3 protein. The sample shows some 300,000 distinct CDR3 sequences, approximately 12% of them seen only once. Germline values: CDR1 SGHTA, CDR2 FQGNSA. The V end was cut by 5 bases, the J end by 0 bases, with 13 bases between. This CDR3 has 15 residues.

This receptor was taken from a woman aged 25 to 39 with Graves' hyperthyroidism that later progressed to Graves' ophthalmopathy. Source material: blood. The V gene is TRBV7-2, the J gene TRBJ2-5; no firm D call. CDR3 nucleotide sequence: TGTGCCAGCAGCCCAGGAAGCGTGTACCAAGAGACCCAGTACTTC. The encoded protein is CASSPGSVYQETQYF.